The clone carrying this T cell receptor beta chain was recorded many times. Its antigen is undetermined. TCRdb called the RT-PCR reads again in MiXCR, with one record for every CDR3 protein. The table shows about 530,000 distinct CDR3 sequences, with 10% to 15% occurring only once. The CDR3 is 14 residues long. With V trimmed by 6 bases and J by 0 bases, 4 bases remained unmatched. Germline CDR1 reads MNHNS; CDR2 reads SASEGT. This sample is part of a study of response to subunit inactivated influenza vaccine. Whole-study results and caveats: Each seasonal influenza vaccination, the authors suggested, recruits few new T cells.

Material: PBMCs from blood, obtained roughly 46 days after vaccination. This receptor was taken from a man over 45 who received an inactivated influenza vaccine. The genes are TRBV6-1 and TRBJ2-7, with 8 nucleotides matching TRBD2. In DNA form, the CDR3 reads TGTGCCAGCAGGATAGCGGGAAGCTCCTACGAGCAGTACTTC. Translating gives CASRIAGSSYEQYF.